What follows describes a single T cell receptor (beta chain). Sequencing was performed with immunoSEQ multiplex PCR; in TCRdb, only in-frame clones are kept and a portion is missing. This sample yields about 23,000 clones, of which more than 75% are seen a single time; 7.7% belongs to the top ten. This sample is drawn from a study of T cell changes during pregnancy in multiple sclerosis. CDR3 length: 13 amino acids. Germline assignment: CDR1 SNHLY and CDR2 FYNNEI. V was shortened by 6 bases and J by 0 bases, with 9 bases between the two germline ends. The chain links TRBV2 to TRBJ2-7; D possibly corresponds to TRBD2 (6 bases). This clonotype originated in a female donor with multiple sclerosis, enrolled in a pregnancy study. The sequencing used CD8+ T cells from peripheral blood mononuclear cells, collected after pregnancy. The CDR3 loop is CASRPGLSYEQYF. CDR3 in DNA: TGTGCCAGCAGGCCGGGACTCTCCTACGAGCAGTACTTC.